What follows describes a single T cell receptor (beta chain). CDR3 length: 12 amino acids. Deletions cut 5 bases from V and 6 bases from J, with 10 bases between. Per germline, CDR1 MDHEN and CDR2 SYDVKM. These data are taken from a study of blood T cell repertoires in COVID-19. As for the study in general: Samples representing acute and convalescent COVID-19 were sourced from the United States, Italy and Spain. The cDNA or gDNA used as material had been derived from T cells, B-cell-depleted T cells, or PBMCs.

Repertoires were generated with immunoSEQ multiplex PCR, while TCRdb's copy carries only in-frame clones and drops some. This sample has some 390,000 clones, with over 75% found just once. Sequenced input: PBMCs or T cells enriched from blood (not recorded which). V is TRBV28 and J is TRBJ1-1; D remains ambiguous. This TCR came from a man younger than 40 who had recovered from COVID-19. CDR3 in amino acids: CASSTTSSEAFF. CDR3 nucleotides: TGTGCCAGCAGTACAACAAGTTCTGAAGCTTTCTTT.